Listed below are T cell receptor beta chains from one sample, sequenced in a study of T cell repertoires in cytomegalovirus infection. TCRdb re-called the reads with MiXCR, one entry per CDR3 protein. The data hold nearly 450,000 distinct CDR3 sequences, with roughly a third observed a single time. Sequencing was performed on PBMCs. The receptors derive from a human donor in good health (CMV status not recorded). Some clones in this sample may be carry-over from other donors' samples. The CDR3 runs from the conserved cysteine through the conserved F or W. A D gene is named only where the DNA matches it firmly. The size entry is marked missing in some rows and otherwise reads once, few, many or a size class.

J gene,D gene,clone size,V gene,CDR3 DNA,CDR3 protein
TRBJ2-5,-,many,TRBV10-3,TGTGCCATCAGTGATCAAGTGTCACAAGAGACCCAGTACTTC,CAISDQVSQETQYF
TRBJ1-1,TRBD1,many,TRBV7-2,TGTGCCAGCAGCTACGCCCCGGGACAGGGGAACACTGAAGCTTTCTTT,CASSYAPGQGNTEAFF
TRBJ2-1,TRBD2,-,TRBV4-2,TGTGCCAGCAGCCCGCTAGCGGGTTACAATGAGCAGTTCTTC,CASSPLAGYNEQFF
TRBJ1-6,-,-,TRBV11-2,TGTGCCAGCAGCTTAGCGGCCGGCGTTGGCTCCTATAATTCACCCCTCCACTTT,CASSLAAGVGSYNSPLHF
TRBJ1-6,-,few,TRBV7-9,TGTGCCAGCAGCTTATCCCGAGGGACATCATTTGTGAATTCACCCCTCCACTTT,CASSLSRGTSFVNSPLHF
TRBJ2-3,-,-,TRBV28,TGTGCCAGCAGTACTTTTTGGGGGGAGAGCACAGATACGCAGTATTTT,CASSTFWGESTDTQYF
TRBJ2-2,-,-,TRBV12-3/TRBV12-4,TGTGCCAGCAGTTTAGGTGCGGTCACCGGGGAGCTGTTTTTT,CASSLGAVTGELFF
TRBJ1-1,-,once,TRBV11-2,TGTGCCAGCAGCTTAGTGTTAGGGGTGAACACTGAAGCTTTCTTT,CASSLVLGVNTEAFF
TRBJ2-7,TRBD1,-,TRBV5-6,TGTGCCAGCAGCTTGGTTCTCCCAACAGGGGGCGCGTCCAACGAGCAGTACTTC,CASSLVLPTGGASNEQYF
TRBJ1-1,-,-,TRBV7-2,TGTGCCAGCAGGCAGGTTCCGAACACTGAAGCTTTCTTT,CASRQVPNTEAFF
TRBJ2-1,-,many,TRBV7-2,TGTGCCAGCAGCTTAGGTCCCGACCTCGGCCTTGGGGAGCAGTTCTTC,CASSLGPDLGLGEQFF
TRBJ1-2,-,few,TRBV20-1,TGCAGTGCGAGAGAGGACACTTGGGGCTACACCTTC,CSAREDTWGYTF
TRBJ1-4,-,few,TRBV5-1,TGCGCCAGCAGCTTGGACAGGGATAATGAAAAACTGTTTTTT,CASSLDRDNEKLFF
TRBJ1-1,TRBD1,many,TRBV7-2,TGTGCCAGCAGCTTGACAGGGAAACTAGACACTGAAGCTTTCTTT,CASSLTGKLDTEAFF
TRBJ2-3,TRBD2,-,TRBV5-4,TGTGCCAGCAGCGGGGGACTATTTCGCACAGATACGCAGTATTTT,CASSGGLFRTDTQYF
TRBJ1-1,TRBD1,-,TRBV29-1,TGCAGCGCCCAGGGACAGTACAACACTGAAGCTTTCTTT,CSAQGQYNTEAFF
TRBJ2-7,TRBD1,-,TRBV6-2/TRBV6-3,TGTGCCAGCAGTGACAGGGGAGTGGGTGAGCAGTACTTC,CASSDRGVGEQYF
TRBJ2-5,-,few,TRBV5-6,TGTGCCAGCAGCTTCGCTCTAGAGAAGGAGACCCAGTACTTC,CASSFALEKETQYF
TRBJ1-2,-,-,TRBV2,TGTGCCAGCAGTGAGGGGACTACCTATGGCTACACCTTC,CASSEGTTYGYTF
TRBJ2-5,-,-,TRBV20-1,TGCAGTGCTCCCCCGGGACAAGAGACCCAGTACTTC,CSAPPGQETQYF
TRBJ2-5,-,few,TRBV4-1,TGCGCCAGCAGCCAAGACGCAACTTTTCCCCAAGAGACCCAGTACTTC,CASSQDATFPQETQYF
TRBJ1-1,TRBD1,-,TRBV12-3/TRBV12-4,TGTGCCAGCAGATCGGACAGGGGCCCTGAAGCTTTCTTT,CASRSDRGPEAFF
TRBJ2-1,TRBD2,few,TRBV3-1,TGTGCCAGCAGCCAACTGGGGGGGTATGAGCAGTTCTTC,CASSQLGGYEQFF
TRBJ1-6,-,many,TRBV7-8,TGTGCCAGCAGCTTAGTCACGGGTTTTCCCCTCCACTTT,CASSLVTGFPLHF
TRBJ2-1,TRBD2,many,TRBV12-3/TRBV12-4,TGTGCCAGCGGACTAGCGGGGGTCGAAGGGCAGTTCTTC,CASGLAGVEGQFF
TRBJ1-2,-,-,TRBV19,TGTGCCAGTAGTATGGGTCGGCTAACAGATGGCTACACCTTC,CASSMGRLTDGYTF
TRBJ2-7,-,few,TRBV6-2/TRBV6-3,TGTGCCAGCAGCAACAGAGACCCGGGCACCTACGAGCAGTACTTC,CASSNRDPGTYEQYF
TRBJ1-2,-,-,TRBV5-4,TGTGCCAGCAGCAACCCCGTCATCCACTATGGCTACACCTTC,CASSNPVIHYGYTF
TRBJ1-5,-,few,TRBV20-1,TGCAGTGCCGAGGACCGCCAAATTTGGCCCCAGCATTTT,CSAEDRQIWPQHF
TRBJ2-1,-,few,TRBV27,TGTGCCAGCACCTCAGGATCAGGTCGGAATGAGCAGTTCTTC,CASTSGSGRNEQFF
TRBJ2-4,TRBD2,-,TRBV6-2/TRBV6-3,TGTGCCAGCAGGAATAGCGGGGACCCCTCGGGGAACATTCAGTACTTC,CASRNSGDPSGNIQYF
TRBJ2-7,-,-,TRBV19,TGTGCCAGTAGTATGACGGGGTTGGGCTACGAGCAGTACTTC,CASSMTGLGYEQYF
TRBJ1-1,-,few,TRBV7-9,TGTGCCAGCAGCTTTTCGGGGAGCACTGAAGCTTTCTTT,CASSFSGSTEAFF
TRBJ2-7,TRBD2,-,TRBV7-9,TGTGCCAGCAGCCCCCGGACTAGCAATACCTACGAGCAGTACTTC,CASSPRTSNTYEQYF
TRBJ2-7,-,few,TRBV2,TGTGCCAGCATCCGAGGGGACGGCCCGACCCACGAGCAGTACTTC,CASIRGDGPTHEQYF
TRBJ2-2,-,-,TRBV2,TGTGCCAGCAGGCCCCGATACAGCGATGCGAACACCGGGGAGCTGTTTTTT,CASRPRYSDANTGELFF
TRBJ2-2,TRBD2,few,TRBV11-2,TGTGCCAGCAGCCCCAGAACTCCTAGCGGGGAATTGGGGGAGCTGTTTTTT,CASSPRTPSGELGELFF
TRBJ2-1,-,-,TRBV5-5,TGTGCCAGCAGCCGCCCTACTTGGAATGAGCAGTTCTTC,CASSRPTWNEQFF
TRBJ1-5,-,few,TRBV6-6,TGTGCCAGCAGTTACCGGGGGGCACAGGGACAGCCCCAGCATTTT,CASSYRGAQGQPQHF
TRBJ1-5,-,many,TRBV7-2,TGTGCCAGCAGCTCCCTTGGGACGTATAGCAATCAGCCCCAGCATTTT,CASSSLGTYSNQPQHF
TRBJ2-6,TRBD1,once,TRBV5-1,TGCGCCAGCAGCCCCAGACAGGGGGCCGCTGGGGCCAACGTCCTGACTTTC,CASSPRQGAAGANVLTF
TRBJ1-1,-,few,TRBV20-1,TGCAGTGCTATTACAGGGAGACACACTGAAGCTTTCTTT,CSAITGRHTEAFF
TRBJ2-5,TRBD1,few,TRBV6-2/TRBV6-3,TGTGCCAGCTCTCGACCCAACAGGGGGCCCGAGACCCAGTACTTC,CASSRPNRGPETQYF